In its sample, the clone carrying this TCR beta chain was seen once. What it binds is unknown. Source study methods: Quality scores were absent from the junction-only immunoSEQ sequences, so filtering differed. Produced via immunoSEQ multiplex PCR; TCRdb's table is partial and in-frame only. For V, J and clone size, that table is used; D and trimming come from the DNA. Of approximately 2.5 million clones listed, more than 90% were seen once; the top ten hold 0.13% to 0.15%. This sample was taken from a study of shared clonotypes between healthy human individuals. Across the study: The study used three CD4 naive, three CD4 memory, two CD8 naive and one CD8 memory plate per donor. The study's findings and limits: Memory subsets generally showed lower estimated richness than naive subsets.

This CDR3 comprises 14 residues. V lost 2 bases and J lost 3, with 11 bases in between. Germline V gene lookup returns CDR1 MNHNY and CDR2 SVGAGI (reference sequence). Naive CD4+ cells were CD45RA-selected; the remaining cells were memory. The sequenced sample consisted of naive CD4+ T cells sorted from blood. Subset described: CD45RA+ positively selected. The origin of this receptor is a man between 18 and 29 years old in good health. The chain carries TRBV6-6 and TRBJ2-7; weak D call: TRBD2 (6 bases). The CDR3 DNA reads TGTGCCAGCAGTTACGGGGGGAGAGACTACGAGCAGTACTTC. Its translation is CASSYGGRDYEQYF.